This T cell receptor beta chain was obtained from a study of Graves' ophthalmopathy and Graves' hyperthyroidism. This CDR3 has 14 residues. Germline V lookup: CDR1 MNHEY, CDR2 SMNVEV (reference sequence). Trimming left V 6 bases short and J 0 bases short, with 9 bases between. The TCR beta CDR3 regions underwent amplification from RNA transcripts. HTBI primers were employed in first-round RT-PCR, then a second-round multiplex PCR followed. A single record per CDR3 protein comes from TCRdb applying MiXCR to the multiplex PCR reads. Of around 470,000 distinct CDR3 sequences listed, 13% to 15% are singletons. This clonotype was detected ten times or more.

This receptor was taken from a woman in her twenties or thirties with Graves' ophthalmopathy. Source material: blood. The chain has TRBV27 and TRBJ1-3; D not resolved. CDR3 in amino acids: CASSGGYSGNTIYF. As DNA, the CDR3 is TGTGCCAGCAGCGGCGGGTACTCTGGAAACACCATATATTTT.